These 19 T cell receptor beta chains originate from one sample sequenced in a study of radiation and T cells in renal cell carcinoma. This sample's time point: blood 2 weeks post-SBRT. As to treatment: 15 Gy SBRT to primary tumor, nephrectomy 4 weeks later. Libraries were prepared by immunoSEQ multiplex PCR; TCRdb keeps only in-frame clonotypes and omits some of them. The top ten clones hold over 10% of a sample with roughly 150,000 clones, about nine tenths of them seen once. The sample in question was blood, obtained from a patient whose treatment included radiotherapy and nephrectomy. The receptors originated from a woman aged 50 to 60 with renal cell carcinoma.

CDR3 bases: TGTGCCAGCCTTTTAGCGGGGACAGATACGCAGTATTTT. This translates into CASLLAGTDTQYF. The gene calls are TRBV5-4 and TRBJ2-3; 8 bases agree with TRBD2. This CDR3 is built from 13 residues. V shed 7 bases, J shed 3 bases, and the junction held 4 bases outside the gene matches. In germline, CDR1 is SGHNT, CDR2 YYREEE (reference sequence).

The chain uses TRBV7-2 and TRBJ2-5, with 8 nucleotides matching TRBD2. Germline CDR1 SGHTA, CDR2 FQGNSA. This CDR3 is built from 15 residues. Trimming at V came to 1 base and at J to 5 bases, leaving 6 bases not matched to a gene. DNA for the CDR3: TGTGCCAGCAGCTTAGAAGCGGGGGAGGGGGAGACCCAGTACTTC. It translates to CASSLEAGEGETQYF. The full variable domain, completed using reference TRBV7-2 and TRBJ2-5, is GAGVSQSPSNKVTEKGKDVELRCDPISGHTALYWYRQSLGQGLEFLIYFQGNSAPDKSGLPSDRFSAERTGGSVSTLTIQRTQQEDSAVYLCASSLEAGEGETQYFGPGTRLLVL.

The genes are TRBV5-1 and TRBJ2-2; D uncertain. V lost 2 bases and J lost 0, with 8 bases in between. CDR1 is SGHRS and CDR2 is YFSETQ in the germline V gene. The CDR3 is 15 residues long. CDR3 residues: CASSLPLTNTGELFF. DNA for the CDR3: TGCGCCAGCAGCTTACCGCTGACGAACACCGGGGAGCTGTTTTTT.

The chain links TRBV7-3 to TRBJ1-2, with TRBD1 matching over 9 bases. V dropped 5 bases and J dropped 8; count of bases not matched to a gene: 9. The CDR3 contains 14 residues. CDR1 and CDR2 from the germline V gene are SGHTA and FQGTGA. The CDR3 sequence is CASSQGQGVGGYTF. DNA of the CDR3: TGTGCCAGCAGCCAGGGACAGGGTGTAGGGGGCTACACCTTC.

This rearrangement joins TRBV7-8 to TRBJ2-1; D possibly corresponds to TRBD1 (6 bases). Trimming removed 3 bases from V and 8 bases from J, with 14 bases in between. Germline CDR1 SGHVS, CDR2 FQNEAQ. The CDR3 covers 14 residues. In DNA form, the CDR3 reads TGTGCCAGCAGCTTCATACAGGGTTGGGATGAGCAGTTCTTC. This sequence encodes CASSFIQGWDEQFF. Combining the CDR3 with reference TRBV7-8 and TRBJ2-1 gives the whole variable domain GAGVSQSPRYKVAKRGQDVALRCDPISGHVSLFWYQQALGQGPEFLTYFQNEAQLDKSGLPSDRFFAERPEGSVSTLKIQRTQQEDSAVYLCASSFIQGWDEQFFGPGTRLTVL.

The V call is TRBV18, the J call TRBJ1-1, with 7 bases lining up with TRBD1. Trimming at V came to 3 bases and at J to 4 bases, leaving 11 bases not matched to a gene. The V gene's germline CDR1 is KGHSH and CDR2 LQKENI. This CDR3 has 16 amino acids. The CDR3 region has the DNA TGTGCCAGCTCACCGACTCGGACAGAGGGGGCCACTGAAGCTTTCTTT. Amino acid sequence: CASSPTRTEGATEAFF. Drawing the rest from reference TRBV18 and TRBJ1-1, the complete variable domain is NAGVMQNPRHLVRRRGQEARLRCSPMKGHSHVYWYRQLPEEGLKFMVYLQKENIIDESGMPKERFSAEFPKEGPSILRIQQVVRGDSAAYFCASSPTRTEGATEAFFGQGTRLTVV.

This clone was counted many times. The rearrangement links TRBV7-9 to TRBJ2-1, with TRBD2 matching 7 bases. The trim removed 5 bases at V and 6 bases at J, leaving 10 bases unmatched. This CDR3 has 15 amino acids. CDR1 is SEHNR and CDR2 is FQNEAQ in the germline V gene (reference sequence). The CDR3 is CASSPPFREGNEQFF. As DNA, the CDR3 is TGTGCCAGCAGCCCCCCTTTCAGGGAGGGCAATGAGCAGTTCTTC.

The V call is TRBV18, the J call TRBJ1-1; maybe TRBD1 (6 bases). The CDR3 loop spans 13 amino acids. Germline assignment: CDR1 KGHSH and CDR2 LQKENI. With 6 bases removed from V and 3 bases from J, the gap between germline ends came to 11 bases. CDR3 region: CASSRGADTEAFF. The CDR3 DNA is TGTGCCAGCTCCCGGGGGGCGGACACTGAAGCTTTCTTT.

This sequence joins TRBV6-1 and TRBJ1-1, with TRBD1 as a possible D gene (5 bases). The CDR3 loop spans 13 amino acids. Germline V gene sequence: CDR1 MNHNS, CDR2 SASEGT. Trimming took 3 bases from V and 4 from J, leaving 9 bases between them. CDR3 loop: CASSDRALTEAFF. The DNA of the CDR3 is TGTGCCAGCAGTGACAGGGCCCTCACTGAAGCTTTCTTT.

This rearrangement joins TRBV10-3 to TRBJ1-5, with D perhaps matching TRBD1 (6 bases). The CDR3 has 14 amino acids. V lost 6 bases and J 11 bases, leaving 20 bases between the germline ends. Germline V CDR1 and CDR2: ENHRY, SYGVKD. CDR3 residues: CAISEDRTSKTQHF. The CDR3 coding sequence is TGTGCCATCAGCGAAGACAGGACCTCTAAAACCCAGCATTTT.

The chain couples TRBV29-1 to TRBJ1-1; 7 bases match TRBD1. The CDR3 extends over 12 amino acids. Per the germline V gene, CDR1 is SQVTM and CDR2 is ANQGSEA. The junction had 4 bases not matched to a gene; V was cut back by 3 bases and J by 6 bases. The CDR3 loop is CSVEKGAPEAFF. Written as DNA, the CDR3 is TGCAGCGTTGAGAAGGGGGCTCCTGAAGCTTTCTTT.

This clone was detected a few times. The V and J genes are TRBV12-5 and TRBJ2-5; tentative D call: TRBD2 (6 bases). V was clipped by 1 base and J by 5 bases, with 11 bases between them. The CDR3 contains 14 residues. Germline V gene data show CDR1 as LGHNT and CDR2 as FRNRAP. Here the CDR3 DNA reads TGTGCTAGTGGTTTGGAAGGGACTCGGGAGACCCAGTACTTC. Its translation is CASGLEGTRETQYF.

This chain uses TRBV9 with TRBJ2-1; no clear D. The CDR3 covers 13 residues. Trimming removed 0 bases at V and 10 bases at J, with 11 bases between. Germline CDR1 SGDLS, CDR2 YYNGEE. The CDR3 loop reads CASSVGTIQEQFF. The CDR3, as DNA: TGTGCCAGCAGCGTAGGAACTATCCAAGAGCAGTTCTTC.

The rearrangement links TRBV5-1 to TRBJ1-6; TRBD1 matches at 9 bases. This CDR3 has 16 amino acids. The germline CDR1 and CDR2 sequences are SGHRS and YFSETQ. V shed 0 bases, J shed 6 bases, and the junction held 4 bases outside the gene matches. The CDR3 loop reads CASSLAGTGSNSPLHF. CDR3 coding DNA: TGCGCCAGCAGCTTGGCCGGGACAGGGAGTAATTCACCCCTCCACTTT.

The V call is TRBV29-1, the J call TRBJ1-3; 7 bases fit TRBD1. The CDR3 contains 13 residues. V lost 5 bases to trimming and J lost 5 bases; unmatched junction nucleotides: 6. The germline gives CDR1 SQVTM, CDR2 ANQGSEA. CDR3 DNA: TGCAGCGTTCTTGGGACAGTGAGAAACACCATATATTTT. Its translation is CSVLGTVRNTIYF.

This clone was recorded once. The chain combines TRBV14 with TRBJ1-1; 8 bases match TRBD1. Per germline, CDR1 SGHDN and CDR2 FVKESK. CDR3 size: 15 residues. Trimming at V came to 4 bases and at J to 4 bases, leaving 8 bases not matched to a gene. The CDR3 spells CASSLRQGRGTEAFF. The CDR3 bases are TGTGCCAGCAGCCTGAGACAGGGGAGAGGCACTGAAGCTTTCTTT.

The DNA of the CDR3 is TGTGCCAGTAGCTATCAGGGTTATGCTCAGCCCCAGCATTTT. Amino acids: CASSYQGYAQPQHF. The chain joins TRBV19 to TRBJ1-5; D may be TRBD1 (5 bases). The CDR3 extends over 14 amino acids. Germline V gene sequence: CDR1 LNHDA, CDR2 SQIVND (reference sequence). V lost 6 bases and J lost 6, with 15 bases in between.

The rearrangement uses TRBV6-5 and TRBJ2-1, with a tentative D call TRBD2 (5 bases). The CDR3 contains 14 residues. CDR1 is MNHEY, CDR2 SVGAGI, per germline. The ends were cut back, 2 bases at V and 6 bases at J, with 11 bases in the middle. This CDR3 is CASSYEGLSNEQFF. The CDR3 region has the DNA TGTGCCAGCAGTTACGAGGGTTTAAGCAATGAGCAGTTCTTC.

The CDR3 is CASSQDPQGGRGTEAFF. CDR3 nucleotides: TGCGCCAGCAGCCAAGACCCACAAGGGGGGCGCGGCACTGAAGCTTTCTTT. This chain connects TRBV4-3 to TRBJ1-1, with D possibly matching TRBD1 (6 bases). Germline CDR1 reads LGHNA; CDR2 reads YSLEER. CDR3 length: 17 residues. V was trimmed by 0 bases and J by 4 bases, leaving 18 bases between them.